This passage covers 30 T cell receptor beta chains from one sample sequenced in a study of blood T cell repertoires in COVID-19 (dated by TCRdb to 2018 to 2020). Library method: the immunoSEQ multiplex PCR assay. What TCRdb holds here is the immuneACCESS table cut down to in-frame rearrangements. Part of the clones is not present; checked against another copy, under half of the missing clones reflect an unresolved V gene, and the others are unexplained. This sample has about 280,000 clones in its table, and less than 90% of those were observed once. The ten largest clones represent about an eighth of the sample. The specimen was peripheral blood. All receptors derive from a human donor in a cohort sampled during active COVID-19.

The chain recombines TRBV18 with TRBJ1-1, with a possible D match to TRBD1 (6 bases). Germline assignment: CDR1 KGHSH and CDR2 LQKENI. V was clipped by 5 bases and J by 0 bases, with 10 bases between them. The CDR3 runs 14 residues. The CDR3 is CASSSGQLNTEAFF. CDR3 bases: TGTGCCAGCTCATCGGGACAACTGAACACTGAAGCTTTCTTT.

This sequence joins TRBV18 and TRBJ1-6; TRBD1 agrees at 8 bases. Per the germline V gene, CDR1 is KGHSH and CDR2 is LQKENI. The CDR3 consists of 15 residues. Unmatched junction bases numbered 7, after V lost 3 bases and J lost 9 bases. DNA for the CDR3: TGTGCCAGCTCACCTAAGCAACAGGGGGTTTCACCCCTCCACTTT. Its protein is CASSPKQQGVSPLHF.

The chain uses TRBV6-5 and TRBJ2-1, with 9 bases identical to TRBD1. There are 15 residues in the CDR3. After removal of 6 bases from V and 4 bases from J, the junction contained 7 bases not matched to a gene. Germline CDR1 and CDR2: MNHEY and SVGAGI. CDR3 protein: CASRRPGTGYNEQFF. CDR3 nucleotides: TGTGCCAGCAGAAGGCCCGGGACAGGGTACAATGAGCAGTTCTTC.

The rearrangement joins TRBV12-5 to TRBJ2-2; D might be TRBD1 (5 bases). Trimming took off 6 bases at V and 4 bases at J, with 12 bases between the two ends. There are 14 residues in the CDR3. Germline values: CDR1 LGHNT, CDR2 FRNRAP. Here the CDR3 reads CASGSGHPTGELFF. Here the CDR3 DNA reads TGTGCTAGTGGCTCCGGACACCCCACCGGGGAGCTGTTTTTT.

This clone was observed a handful of times. The chain employs TRBV10-3 and TRBJ2-5; D might be TRBD1 (5 bases). CDR1 is ENHRY, CDR2 SYGVKD, per germline. The V and J ends lost 10 bases and 4 bases respectively, with 10 bases between them. The CDR3 loop spans 11 amino acids. DNA of the CDR3: TGTGCCAATTCAGGGCGAGAGACCCAGTACTTC. Protein: CANSGRETQYF.

This chain links TRBV3-1 (or the pseudogene TRBV3-2) with TRBJ2-7; D is uncertain. The CDR3 is 15 amino acids. In germline, CDR1 is LGHDT, CDR2 YNNKEL (reference sequence). V was cut by 0 bases and J by 2 bases, with 11 bases left in between. The CDR3 loop reads CASSQDPTLTYEQYF. DNA for the CDR3: TGTGCCAGCAGCCAAGACCCAACTCTTACCTACGAGCAGTACTTC.

The chain has TRBV29-1 and TRBJ1-5; maybe TRBD1 (6 bases). The length of the CDR3 is 13 residues. The V end lost 7 bases, the J end lost 5 bases, and 15 bases lay between the germline ends. Germline CDR1 and CDR2: SQVTM and ANQGSEA. CDR3 sequence reads: CSAGDRLHQPQHF. CDR3 DNA sequence: TGCAGCGCCGGTGACAGGTTGCATCAGCCCCAGCATTTT.

This clone was picked up one time. The chain is built from TRBV12-3 or TRBV12-4 and TRBJ1-4, with TRBD1 matching 7 bases. The CDR3 spans 12 residues. V shed 10 bases, J shed 8 bases, and the junction held 7 bases outside the gene matches. In DNA form, the CDR3 reads TGTGCCACCAACCGACAGGGAGAAAAACTGTTTTTT. Translation: CATNRQGEKLFF.

The chain joins TRBV11-1 to TRBJ2-3, with TRBD2 matching over 8 bases. This CDR3 comprises 16 residues. V lost 4 bases, J lost 3 bases, and 9 bases stayed unmatched. CDR1 and CDR2 (germline): SGHAT, FQDESV (reference sequence). CDR3 sequence reads: CASSSNPAGVTDTQYF. Written as DNA, the CDR3 is TGTGCCAGCAGCTCTAACCCAGCGGGGGTAACAGATACGCAGTATTTT.

The V and J genes are TRBV3-1 (or the pseudogene TRBV3-2) and TRBJ2-1; 9 nucleotides align to TRBD2. Germline V gene sequence: CDR1 LGHDT, CDR2 YNNKEL (reference sequence). The CDR3 contains 15 residues. V gave up 0 bases and J gave up 10 bases; unmatched junction bases: 7. The chain's CDR3 is CASSQEGGRAREQFF. DNA of the CDR3: TGTGCCAGCAGCCAAGAAGGCGGGAGGGCCCGGGAGCAGTTCTTC.

The gene calls are TRBV15 and TRBJ2-7; D uncertain. The length of the CDR3 is 12 residues. V lost 5 bases to trimming and J lost 6 bases, with 11 bases between them. Per the germline V gene, CDR1 is LNHNV and CDR2 is YYDKDF (reference sequence). The CDR3 nucleotides read TGTGCCACCAGCGAGACCGGGTTCGAGCAGTACTTC. Amino acid sequence: CATSETGFEQYF.

This clone was observed a single time. The chain uses TRBV27 and TRBJ2-7; TRBD2 agrees at 8 bases. The V gene's germline CDR1 is MNHEY and CDR2 SMNVEV (reference sequence). V was clipped by 5 bases and J by 3 bases; unmatched bases: 6. The CDR3 runs 14 residues. CDR3 sequence (DNA): TGTGCCAGCAGTAAGGGACTAGATGTCTACGAGCAGTACTTC. It yields the protein CASSKGLDVYEQYF.

The rearrangement links TRBV27 to TRBJ2-3; 10 nucleotides match TRBD2. In germline, CDR1 is MNHEY, CDR2 SMNVEV (reference sequence). This CDR3 contains 17 residues. Losses at the gene ends were 2 bases for V and 5 bases for J; bases not matched to a gene: 10. The CDR3 protein is CASSLNRASGSRDTQYF. The CDR3 DNA follows: TGTGCCAGCAGTTTAAACCGGGCTAGCGGGAGCCGAGATACGCAGTATTTT.

A note on this clone: A read error may account for a junction end that differs from germline. This chain uses TRBV6-1 with TRBJ2-7, with 8 positions matching TRBD2. Germline V CDR1 and CDR2: MNHNS, SASEGT. The CDR3 runs 15 residues. The CDR3 protein is CASSDPLAANLLQHF. The CDR3 nucleotides are TGTGCCAGCAGTGATCCACTAGCGGCCAACCTCCTACAGCACTTC.

The CDR3 coding sequence is TGTGCCAGCAGCCCTCGGACAGGGGTCTACGAGCAGTACTTC. Translated, it gives CASSPRTGVYEQYF. The rearrangement uses TRBV5-4 and TRBJ2-7, with 9 bases identical to TRBD1. The V gene's germline CDR1 is SGHNT and CDR2 YYREEE (reference sequence). With V trimmed by 4 bases and J by 3 bases, 5 bases remained unmatched. CDR3 length equals 14 residues.

The V gene is TRBV7-9, the J gene TRBJ2-7; 11 bases are shared with TRBD2. V lost 4 bases to trimming and J lost 3 bases; unmatched junction nucleotides: 8. Germline V gene data show CDR1 as SEHNR and CDR2 as FQNEAQ (reference sequence). CDR3 size: 16 residues. The CDR3 region is CASSSYSGRDFYEQYF. In nucleotides, the CDR3 is TGTGCCAGCAGCTCCTATAGCGGGAGGGACTTCTACGAGCAGTACTTC.

This clone occurred a few times. The chain couples TRBV5-6 to TRBJ2-3; 8 positions match TRBD1. The CDR3 runs 13 residues. CDR1 and CDR2 (germline): SGHDT, YYEEEE. V trimming: 2 bases; J trimming: 6 bases; junction bases outside the gene matches: 2. Here the CDR3 reads CASSFRDRDTQYF. CDR3 DNA sequence: TGTGCCAGCAGCTTCCGGGACAGGGATACGCAGTATTTT.

The chain joins TRBV4-3 to TRBJ2-3; TRBD2 is a possible D gene (6 bases). This CDR3 is built from 14 residues. Germline loops: CDR1 LGHNA, CDR2 YSLEER. Between the trimmed V and J ends, which lost 4 bases and 4 bases, there was a span of 12 bases. This CDR3 is CASSLQTRADTQYF. CDR3 sequence (DNA): TGCGCCAGCAGCCTCCAGACTAGAGCAGATACGCAGTATTTT.

In DNA, the CDR3 is TGTGCCAGCAGTTACCCGGAGGGGAATTCACCCCTCCACTTT. This encodes CASSYPEGNSPLHF. J is TRBJ1-6 and V is TRBV6-5; tentative D call: TRBD1 (5 bases). Germline V gene lookup returns CDR1 MNHEY and CDR2 SVGAGI. This CDR3 contains 14 residues. V lost 2 bases to trimming and J lost 7 bases, with 9 bases between them.

The gene calls are TRBV30 and TRBJ2-5; D perhaps matches TRBD2 (5 bases). Germline lookup yields CDR1 GTSNPN and CDR2 SVGIG (reference sequence). Trimming removed 0 bases from V and 6 bases from J, with 17 bases in between. The CDR3 covers 15 residues. DNA of the CDR3: TGTGCCTGGAGTGTAAGCGGAAGCTCATGGCAGACCCAGTACTTC. This encodes CAWSVSGSSWQTQYF.

The chain carries TRBV6-2 or TRBV6-3 and TRBJ2-1, with D possibly being TRBD1 (6 bases). The germline V and J ends were trimmed by 4 bases and 10 bases, with 20 bases remaining between them. Germline V gives CDR1 MNHEY, CDR2 SVGEGT. This CDR3 is built from 15 residues. The CDR3 nucleotides are TGTGCCAGCAGTTCAATAAAACAGGGAACTAGAGAGCAGTTCTTC. Amino acid sequence: CASSSIKQGTREQFF.

As to this clone: Other nucleotide sequences from this sample produce the same CDR3. This chain links TRBV24-1 with TRBJ2-3; 8 bases match TRBD1. Per the germline V gene, CDR1 is KGHDR and CDR2 is SFDVKD. The V gene end was trimmed by 9 bases and the J gene end by 0 bases; junction bases not matched to a gene: 1. The CDR3 is made up of 13 amino acids. DNA for the CDR3: TGTGCCACCGGGACAGGAAGCACAGATACGCAGTATTTT. Amino acid sequence: CATGTGSTDTQYF.

The chain carries TRBV7-2 and TRBJ2-2; 10 bases fit TRBD1. The CDR3 is 17 amino acids. The J segment lost 5 bases and the V segment lost 8 bases, leaving 14 bases of the junction unmatched. Germline V gene data show CDR1 as SGHTA and CDR2 as FQGNSA. The CDR3 region is CASRDRGRFSSTGELFF. The CDR3 DNA reads TGTGCCAGCCGGGACAGGGGTCGGTTTTCGAGTACCGGGGAGCTGTTTTTT.

The rearrangement uses TRBV5-6 and TRBJ2-3, with 7 bases that match TRBD2. Germline CDR1 is SGHDT and CDR2 is YYEEEE. This CDR3 region has 19 residues. The V and J ends lost 4 bases and 1 base, in that order; junction bases with no gene match: 18. The CDR3, as DNA: TGTGCCAGCAGCGGGGTGGTCCTAGCGGAGCCAAGGGGCACAGATACGCAGTATTTT. Translation gives CASSGVVLAEPRGTDTQYF.

The gene calls are TRBV6-2 or TRBV6-3 and TRBJ2-1, with D hard to call. Germline values: CDR1 MNHEY, CDR2 SVGEGT. Trimming stripped 0 bases from V and 3 bases from J, with 12 bases between. The CDR3 is 16 residues long. The CDR3 protein is CASSYSYSRIYNEQFF. CDR3 DNA: TGTGCCAGCAGTTACTCGTACAGTCGTATCTACAATGAGCAGTTCTTC.

In its sample, this clone was seen a few times. CDR3 region: CAISEIDYGYTF. CDR3 DNA: TGTGCCATCAGTGAGATAGACTATGGCTACACCTTC. This chain links TRBV10-3 with TRBJ1-2, with unresolved D. The CDR3 is made up of 12 amino acids. The V gene lost 2 bases and the J gene lost 3 bases, with 4 bases spanning the gap. Looked up from germline, CDR1 is ENHRY and CDR2 is SYGVKD.

The chain links TRBV6-5 to TRBJ1-5; a weak D match, TRBD1 (5 bases). There are 13 residues in the CDR3. The germline gives CDR1 MNHEY, CDR2 SVGAGI. CDR3 residues: CAGGWRGNQPQHF. Here the CDR3 DNA reads TGTGCGGGGGGTTGGAGGGGCAATCAGCCCCAGCATTTT.

The genes are TRBV18 and TRBJ1-3; a weak D match, TRBD1 (5 bases). The CDR3 consists of 14 residues. Germline V lookup: CDR1 KGHSH, CDR2 LQKENI. V was clipped by 6 bases and J by 7 bases, with 16 bases between them. CDR3 sequence: CASSPTVPVNTIYF. CDR3 nucleotides: TGTGCCAGCTCCCCGACAGTACCTGTCAACACCATATATTTT.

The chain links TRBV11-3 to TRBJ2-1, with D unresolved. This CDR3 is built from 16 residues. V dropped 2 bases and J dropped 0 bases, with 11 bases sitting between them. In germline, CDR1 is SGHNT, CDR2 YENEEA. The CDR3 region has the DNA TGTGCCAGCAGCTTAAACCCCCACAGCTCCTACAATGAGCAGTTCTTC. Its protein is CASSLNPHSSYNEQFF.

The chain carries TRBV7-2 and TRBJ1-1; TRBD1 might be the D (5 bases). Germline V gene lookup returns CDR1 SGHTA and CDR2 FQGNSA. The germline V and J ends were trimmed by 2 bases and 0 bases, with 7 bases remaining between them. The CDR3 covers 14 residues. CDR3 amino acids: CASSLNRMNTEAFF. DNA of the CDR3: TGTGCCAGCAGCTTAAACAGGATGAACACTGAAGCTTTCTTT.